This T cell receptor beta chain was obtained from a study of cytomegalovirus exposure and HLA in healthy donors listed by TCRdb under 2017. With respect to the entire study: An earlier analysis of several hundred of the donors reported roughly 270 Gb of sequence data and some 120 million unique TCR beta sequences from about 180 million T cells. A later analysis re-analyzed previously published TCR beta repertoires from about 730 donors and added high-resolution HLA genotyping to study TCR occurrence patterns. Donor age, sex, ethnicity and CMV serostatus were compiled together with the repertoire data. To predict cytomegalovirus infection status, the study combined high-throughput TCR immunosequencing, statistical association of individual TCRs with disease status, and machine learning. Because of strong linkage in the cohort, roughly five DR-DQ haplotypes were treated as single units for association and clustering. The T cell repertoires of around 730 subjects were profiled by immunosequencing and related to cytomegalovirus serostatus. An earlier analysis of 587 of the donors applied high-throughput TCR beta sequencing to assess whether each TCR beta V gene segment acted as functional or pseudogenic. In addition to the first cohort of 666 subjects, a separate validation cohort of 130 or so different subjects was used. Typing coverage differed by locus: A, B, C, DRB1 and DQB1 were typed in about 629-630 donors, DQA1 in about 510, DPA1 in approximately 600, and DPB1 in 472. The aim of the study was to test whether cataloging public T cell receptors could identify signatures of past pathogen exposure. Rather than using new phenotypic data, the later analysis identified candidate immune exposures from TCR beta sequences and from how often those sequences occurred across donors. All discovery cohort repertoires had been generated using a single sequencing platform. The genetic ancestry cluster associated with self-reported Caucasian donors included roughly 84% of the roughly 360 genotyped donors. A later genetic analysis took genome-wide SNP genotypes for about 60% of the roughly 670 donors and used that subset as a discovery cohort. An early release covering roughly 640 HLA-typed donors comprised approximately 290 gigabases of sequencing data and about 90 million unique TCR sequences. HLA typing covered class I and class II loci at four-digit resolution. Across approximately 420 genotyped donors of the cohort, an average of roughly 250,000 unique TCR beta nucleotide sequences per donor were sequenced, and around 20% of those sequences were non-productive. Broader findings and caveats from the paper: A group of highly shared sequence variants was considered likely to be a technical artifact of the sequencing pipeline. Several of the top co-occurrence clusters appeared to be linked to parvovirus B19, influenza, CMV and Epstein-Barr virus, according to a later analysis. While some public TCRs were present in many individuals, most TCR sequences turned up only very rarely across donors. The earlier analysis of approximately 590 of the donors excluded roughly 16 rarely observed V segments, including chromosome 9 orphons, because counts were too low. HLA typing was unavailable for some donors at each locus, so association tests used only the typed subset. In the study, approximately 150 TCR beta chains were listed as associated with cytomegalovirus. Some IMGT-functional V segments, including TRBV6-2 and TRBV6-3, could not be told apart with the 87-base-pair reads, so those segments were excluded. A later genetic analysis associated a missense DCLRE1C variant with V-gene and J-gene trimming of TCR beta chains, and an independent cohort replicated the association. It was suggested by the authors that the approach could potentially be generalized to other disease states and immunological phenotypes. In an earlier analysis of some 500 of the donors, most TCR beta V segments appeared in productive rearrangements about 87% or about 30% of the time, broadly matching IMGT annotations. The cohort was sequenced for TCR beta chains only, and without alpha or paired-chain data the features that could be detected were limited. In a later analysis, the rate of TCR association differed among HLA loci, with DRB1 alleles having the most associated TCRs and HLA-C alleles having the fewest. Strong co-occurrence of HLA alleles, especially DR and DQ, made assigning TCR associations to individual alleles difficult. Compared with the roughly 670-donor mean, donors in an Asian-associated ancestry cluster had fewer N-insertions in productive TCRs, according to a later genetic analysis. A further reported finding was that TCR beta sequences accurately predicted the HLA-A and HLA-B alleles for most subjects in the first cohort. In both the original and validation cohorts, the classifier was reported to diagnose cytomegalovirus status with high specificity and sensitivity. The presence/absence analyses assumed that sequencing depth was roughly uniform across donors, and that assumption may not be true. A few of the identified cytomegalovirus-associated TCR beta chains were confirmed in vitro to be specific for cytomegalovirus antigens. A later analysis associated 15,000 or so TCR beta sequences with specific HLA alleles at a false discovery rate of 0.05. Correlated functional status among segregating V segments might reflect linkage disequilibrium, but an unknown experimental factor could not be ruled out. According to a later analysis, most CMV-associated TCR beta chains appeared to be HLA-restricted, and the HLA associations seemed to be driven largely by CMV exposure. For the cohort, immune exposure information was limited to CMV serostatus. In a later analysis, HLA-associated TCR beta chains were found to be more clonally expanded and to have lower generation probabilities than equally common non-associated chains.

Taken from cysteine to phenylalanine, the CDR3 has 13 residues. Only the CDR3 DNA stays, 39 bases, in frame from base 1. Per the germline V gene, SGDLS is the CDR1 and YYNGEE is the CDR2. The library was made by the immunoSEQ multiplex PCR assay. The multiplex PCR relied on a mix of 60 forward primers for TCR Vbeta segments and 13 reverse primers for TCR Jbeta segments. The CDR3 region of rearranged TCR beta genes was amplified from genomic DNA with a multiplex PCR assay. Amplified TCR beta libraries were sequenced as 87-base-pair reads on the Illumina HiSeq System. Under the source paper's analysis protocol: A later analysis counted about 76 million unique TCR beta chains across the 650 to 800 repertoires, and about 10 million of these chains were shared by at least two donors. Raw reads were error-corrected and collapsed into unique sequences with a nearest-neighbor algorithm that merged closely related sequences to remove PCR and sequencing errors. Alignment of CDR3 sequences to IMGT reference sequences was used to assign V, D and J gene segments. For a sequence to be retained, a match of at least six nucleotides to both a V gene segment and a J gene segment was required. Rearrangements were called productive when the CDR3 lacked stop codons and stayed in frame with V and J; all others were non-productive. CDR3 was defined by IMGT convention, running from the second conserved V-encoded cysteine to the conserved J-encoded phenylalanine. In an earlier analysis of more than 550 of the donors, sequences lacking an unambiguous match to a single V gene segment were excluded. An earlier analysis of about 600 of the donors called V segments functional above 56.7% productive rearrangements and segregating when the between-donor standard deviation exceeded 5%. To diagnose cytomegalovirus status from the catalog of TCR beta chain sequences, a statistical classification framework was built. In a later analysis, TCR nucleotide sequences were compared against IMGT/GENE-DB human TR gene sequences so that V and J genes could be assigned. Using the TCRdist pipeline, a later analysis assigned CDR3 sequences along with most-parsimonious VDJ recombination scenarios. In a later analysis, each TCR beta chain was defined by its CDR3 amino acid sequence together with its V-gene family, and reads without a unique V-gene family were excluded. To address suspected cross-contamination and a sequencing artifact, a later analysis removed over 500 highly shared, low-generation-probability nucleotide sequences. A later analysis calculated a clonal expansion index for each public chain from normalized within-repertoire ranks of inferred template counts. A later analysis computed generation probabilities with a VDJ recombination model fitted to out-of-frame rearrangements, and checked the results against IGoR. A later analysis scored TCR-TCR, TCR-HLA and TCR-CMV co-occurrence with hypergeometric tests, applying a repertoire-size bias correction to TCR pairs. False discovery rates were estimated in a later analysis by permuting HLA or CMV assignments 20 times. In a later analysis, co-occurring TCRs were grouped using DBSCAN, with TCRdist sequence similarity added in when clustering inside HLA-allele-positive subsets. Co-occurrence clustering excluded repertoires with fewer than 30,000 or more than 120,000 public chains, plus five with anomalous nucleotide sharing. The immuneACCESS repertoire file appears here via TCRdb, limited to in-frame rearrangements. These files lack a portion of the clones; in checked studies, under half of the deficit traces to unresolved V genes, and the cause of the others is not known. For V, J and clone size, that table is used; D and trimming come from the DNA. Present in this sample are under 170,000 clones, under 75% of which were seen just once. The ten biggest clones cover roughly 6.4% of the sample.

Concerning this clone itself: Its recognized antigen is unknown. One end of the junction is discordant with germline, which a read error may explain.

In total, more than 500 healthy bone marrow donors made up the cohort. All cohort members were sampled while nominally healthy, although unrecorded immune exposures were likely present. The donor was CMV seropositive and was included in the group of 300 or so seropositive cohort members. Every donor gave a peripheral blood sample, and the peripheral blood mononuclear cells from that sample were used for TCR beta sequencing. The Qiagen DNeasy Blood Extraction Kit was used to extract genomic DNA from the blood cell samples. The sample consisted of PBMCs. The receptor comes from a woman aged 60-75 years in good health and CMV-seropositive. The chain couples TRBV9 to TRBJ2-5; D gene: possibly TRBD1, on 5 matching bases. The CDR3 loop reads CASSGWTQEAQYF. The bases are TGTGCCAGCAGCGGTTGGACACAAGAGGCCCAGTACTTC. Beyond the CDR3, the reference TRBV9 and TRBJ2-5 genes provide the residues; the full variable domain reads: DSGVTQTPKHLITATGQRVTLRCSPRSGDLSVYWYQQSLDQGLQFLIQYYNGEERAKGNILERFSAQQFPDLHSELNLSSLELGDSALYFCASSGWTQEAQYFGPGTRLLVL.